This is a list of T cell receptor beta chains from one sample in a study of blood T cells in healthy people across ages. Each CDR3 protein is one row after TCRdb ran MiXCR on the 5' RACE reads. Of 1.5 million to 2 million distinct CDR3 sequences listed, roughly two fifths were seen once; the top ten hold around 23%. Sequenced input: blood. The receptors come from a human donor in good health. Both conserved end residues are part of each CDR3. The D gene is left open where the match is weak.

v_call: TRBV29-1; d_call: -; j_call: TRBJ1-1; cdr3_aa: CSVEGIWGGNTEAFF
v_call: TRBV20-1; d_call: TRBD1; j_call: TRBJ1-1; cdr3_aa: CSARRGQGRNTEAFF
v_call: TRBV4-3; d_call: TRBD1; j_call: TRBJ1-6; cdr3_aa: CASSQETGGWGDSPLHF
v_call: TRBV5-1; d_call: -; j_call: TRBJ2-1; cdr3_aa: CASRLEGEQFF
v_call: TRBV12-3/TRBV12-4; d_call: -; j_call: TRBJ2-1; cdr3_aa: CASRAGADNEQFF
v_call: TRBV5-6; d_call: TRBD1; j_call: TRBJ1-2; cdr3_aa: CANSRDRDYGYTF
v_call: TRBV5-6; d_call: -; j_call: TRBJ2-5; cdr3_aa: CASSLNLGPQETQYF
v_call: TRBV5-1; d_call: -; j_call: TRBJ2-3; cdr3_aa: CASSLEGPLTDTQYF
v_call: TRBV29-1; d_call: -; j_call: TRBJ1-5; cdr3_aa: CSVEDSNQPQHF
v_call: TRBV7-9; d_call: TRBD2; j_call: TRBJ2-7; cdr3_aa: CASSLVLAGAIRYEQYF
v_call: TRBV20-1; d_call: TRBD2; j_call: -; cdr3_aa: CSAQTGTSVYEQYF
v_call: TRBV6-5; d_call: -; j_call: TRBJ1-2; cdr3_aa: CASSTTGPLYGYTF
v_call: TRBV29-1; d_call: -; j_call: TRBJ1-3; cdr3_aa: CSVALQTSGNTIYF
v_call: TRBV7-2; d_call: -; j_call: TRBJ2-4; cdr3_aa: CASSSSPSPEQYF
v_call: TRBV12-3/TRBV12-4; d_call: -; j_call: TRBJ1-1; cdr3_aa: CASSHDPNTEAFF
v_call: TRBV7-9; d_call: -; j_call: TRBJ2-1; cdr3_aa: CASSLVQAFDEQFF
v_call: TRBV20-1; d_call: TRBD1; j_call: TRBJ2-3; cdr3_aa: CSARDRGRSDTQYF
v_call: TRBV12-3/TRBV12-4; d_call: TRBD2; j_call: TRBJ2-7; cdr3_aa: CASSLVREGSYEQYF
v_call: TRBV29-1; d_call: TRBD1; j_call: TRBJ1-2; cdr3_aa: CSVEDLGTGNGYTF
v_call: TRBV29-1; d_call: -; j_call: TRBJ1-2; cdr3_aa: CSVSVDTYYGYTF
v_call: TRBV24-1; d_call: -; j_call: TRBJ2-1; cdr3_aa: CATSDFSANEQFF
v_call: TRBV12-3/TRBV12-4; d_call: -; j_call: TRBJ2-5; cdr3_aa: CASRRTTWETQYF
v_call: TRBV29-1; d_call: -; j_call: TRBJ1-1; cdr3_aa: CSVEGYREAFF
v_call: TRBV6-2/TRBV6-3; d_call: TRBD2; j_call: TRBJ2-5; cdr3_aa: CASSYSKSTGGSETQYF
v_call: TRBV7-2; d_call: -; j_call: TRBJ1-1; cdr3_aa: CASSSPTGRAFF
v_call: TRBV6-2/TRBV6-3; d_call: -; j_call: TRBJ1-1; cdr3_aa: CASSLPAGDNTEAFF
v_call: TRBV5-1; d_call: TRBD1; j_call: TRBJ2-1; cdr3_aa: CASSFADRGHNEQFF
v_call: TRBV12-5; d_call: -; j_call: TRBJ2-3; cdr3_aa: CASALDRTIDTQYF
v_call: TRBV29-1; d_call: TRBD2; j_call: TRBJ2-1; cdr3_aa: CSVYSGTSGERFF
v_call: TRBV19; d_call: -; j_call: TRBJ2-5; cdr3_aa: CASSTPTGREETQYF
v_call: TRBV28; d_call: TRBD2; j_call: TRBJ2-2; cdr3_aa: CASSSAGGNTGELFF
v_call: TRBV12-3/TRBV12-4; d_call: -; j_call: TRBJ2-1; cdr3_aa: CASSLVGVPNEQFF
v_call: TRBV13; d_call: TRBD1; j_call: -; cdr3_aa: CASGDRARVYEQYF
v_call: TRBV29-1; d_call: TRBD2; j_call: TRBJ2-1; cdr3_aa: CSARAGASVDEQFF
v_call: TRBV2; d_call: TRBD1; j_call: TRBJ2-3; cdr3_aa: CASGRQGAPTDTQYF
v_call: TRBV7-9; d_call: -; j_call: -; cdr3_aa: CASRVAGRGYEQYF
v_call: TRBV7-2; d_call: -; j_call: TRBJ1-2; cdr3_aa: CASSLMGTATNHGYTF
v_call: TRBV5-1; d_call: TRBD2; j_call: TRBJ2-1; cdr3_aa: CASSLIGLAGDEQFF
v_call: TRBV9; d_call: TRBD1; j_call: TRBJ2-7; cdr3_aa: CASSHGDSPYEQYF
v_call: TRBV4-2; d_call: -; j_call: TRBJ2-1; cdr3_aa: CASSQEFPSSGKWDEQFF